These T cell receptor beta chains were read from a single sample in a study of T cells in Graves' hyperthyroidism and ophthalmopathy. A single record per CDR3 protein comes from TCRdb applying MiXCR to the multiplex PCR reads. The table has under 350,000 distinct CDR3 sequences, 17% seen once; the top ten hold around 58%. What was sequenced was blood. The source of these receptors is an older woman with Graves' ophthalmopathy. CDR3s include the opening cysteine and the closing phenylalanine or tryptophan. D genes are given only for firm matches. Clone size, where shown, is once, few, many, or a class for clones that have expanded.

cdr3_nt,cdr3_aa,d_call,clone_size,j_call,v_call
TGTGCCAGCAGCTTAACCTATTATGGCTACACCTTC,CASSLTYYGYTF,NA,many,TRBJ1-2,TRBV7-2
TGCGCCAGCCGGGACAGCGCGAACACCGGGGAGCTGTTTTTT,CASRDSANTGELFF,TRBD1,NA,TRBJ2-2,TRBV10-1
TGTGCCAGCAGCCTAGGGTTGAACTACGAGCAGTACTTC,CASSLGLNYEQYF,NA,many,TRBJ2-7,TRBV7-3
TGTGCCAGCACCGGATTGCCCTTGAACACCGGGGAGCTGTTTTTT,CASTGLPLNTGELFF,NA,many,TRBJ2-2,TRBV6-1
TGTGCCAGCAGCCTAAGACAGACTAACTATGGCTACACCTTC,CASSLRQTNYGYTF,NA,many,TRBJ1-2,TRBV3-1
TGCAGTGCTGGGACGCCGAGTAATGGCTACACCTTC,CSAGTPSNGYTF,NA,NA,TRBJ1-2,TRBV20-1
TGCAGCGTTGAACTCGGAAGGGGGGGACAGGGCGCAGATACGCAGTATTTT,CSVELGRGGQGADTQYF,TRBD1,NA,TRBJ2-3,TRBV29-1
TGCAGTGCAAGACTACGGGGGCGAACTAATGAAAAACTGTTTTTT,CSARLRGRTNEKLFF,NA,NA,TRBJ1-4,TRBV20-1
TGTGCCATCAGAGCCGGGACAGGGGGTTATGAGCAGTTCTTC,CAIRAGTGGYEQFF,TRBD1,NA,TRBJ2-1,TRBV10-3
TGTGCCAGCAGTCCCGCAACCTCTCTAGGGCCCCAGCATTTT,CASSPATSLGPQHF,NA,many,TRBJ1-5,TRBV6-1
TGTGCCAGCAGGAGGGACAGCCAGGGGGGCTACACCTTC,CASRRDSQGGYTF,TRBD1,NA,TRBJ1-2,TRBV6-1
TGCAGTGCCAAAAGGCCTGGAAACACCATATATTTT,CSAKRPGNTIYF,NA,few,TRBJ1-3,TRBV20-1
TGTGCCAGCAGCTTCCGGGACATTCAATCCCGGGCGGATGAAAAACTGTTTTTT,CASSFRDIQSRADEKLFF,NA,many,TRBJ1-4,TRBV11-2
TGTGCCAGCAGCTACCCCGGGACAGGGGCTCATGGCTACACCTTC,CASSYPGTGAHGYTF,TRBD1,many,TRBJ1-2,TRBV5-8
TGTGCCAGCAGTTCCGGGACTAGCGGTTACAATGAGCAGTTCTTC,CASSSGTSGYNEQFF,TRBD2,many,TRBJ2-1,TRBV6-5
TGCGCCAGCAGCCAAGATGACCGAGGACTCGGTTACGCCAACGTCCTGACTTTC,CASSQDDRGLGYANVLTF,NA,NA,TRBJ2-6,TRBV4-3
TGTGCCAGCAGCCCCGTCGTGGAGGGGCTTGGCGAGCAGTTCTTC,CASSPVVEGLGEQFF,NA,NA,TRBJ2-1,TRBV9
TGCAGTGCCGAGGGTGGGGGAACGAGAGATACGCAGTATTTT,CSAEGGGTRDTQYF,NA,many,TRBJ2-3,TRBV20-1
TGTGCCAGCTCACCACCCGGTGCCAAAGGGCCCCAGCATTTT,CASSPPGAKGPQHF,NA,many,TRBJ1-5,TRBV18
TGTGCCAGCAGAAACCCGGCGGGGGGCTATGGCTACACCTTC,CASRNPAGGYGYTF,NA,NA,TRBJ1-2,TRBV6-2/TRBV6-3
TGTGCCAGCAGCCAAGATAAGGGGACCTATGGCTACACCTTC,CASSQDKGTYGYTF,NA,few,TRBJ1-2,TRBV4-2
TGTGCCAGCTCACCAAACAGGGAAGAGACCCAGTACTTC,CASSPNREETQYF,NA,many,TRBJ2-5,TRBV18
TGTGCCAGCACGAACTACAATGAGCAGTTCTTC,CASTNYNEQFF,NA,many,TRBJ2-1,TRBV6-2/TRBV6-3
TGTGCCAGCAGCCCCAAAATTGGGGAGGGGGACAATGAGCAGTTCTTC,CASSPKIGEGDNEQFF,NA,NA,TRBJ2-1,TRBV9
TGTGCCAGCAGTTACTCGATAAGTACCGATGAGCAGTTCTTC,CASSYSISTDEQFF,NA,NA,TRBJ2-1,TRBV6-2/TRBV6-3
TGTGCCAGCAGCCCTTGGACAGGCCTCAGAGGCCAAGAGACCCAGTACTTC,CASSPWTGLRGQETQYF,TRBD1,few,TRBJ2-5,TRBV12-3/TRBV12-4
TGTGCCAGCAGTTCCCAAAGCGAGCAGTACTTC,CASSSQSEQYF,NA,few,TRBJ2-7,TRBV6-2/TRBV6-3
TGTGCCAGCAGTTTTGACAGCGGGGGGGCCGTTCCAGATACGCAGTATTTT,CASSFDSGGAVPDTQYF,TRBD2,many,TRBJ2-3,TRBV12-3/TRBV12-4
TGTGCTAGCAGCTCCGGTGGCCCCCTCTCTGAGCAGTTCTTC,CASSSGGPLSEQFF,NA,NA,TRBJ2-1,TRBV7-7
TGTGCCAGCAGGGGATGGACAGGGCGGGCAGATACGCAGTATTTT,CASRGWTGRADTQYF,TRBD1,few,TRBJ2-3,TRBV6-2/TRBV6-3
TGCGCCAGCAGCCAAGAAACGGATGCCTCTGGAAACACCATATATTTT,CASSQETDASGNTIYF,NA,NA,TRBJ1-3,TRBV4-1
TGTGCCAGCAGCGTAGCTGGAGGACTAGCGAGCGATGAGCAGTTCTTC,CASSVAGGLASDEQFF,TRBD2,many,TRBJ2-1,TRBV9
TGTGCCAGCAGCCCGGGACTAGCGAAAACCAGTACTAGCACAGATACGCAGTATTTT,CASSPGLAKTSTSTDTQYF,TRBD2,many,TRBJ2-3,TRBV3-1
TGTGCCAGCAGCGACTCGACTAGCGGGACGAGCTCCTACGAGCAGTACTTC,CASSDSTSGTSSYEQYF,TRBD2,many,TRBJ2-7,TRBV12-3/TRBV12-4
TGCGCCAGCAGGGCCGGGACAACCAACTATGGCTACACCTTC,CASRAGTTNYGYTF,NA,NA,TRBJ1-2,TRBV10-2